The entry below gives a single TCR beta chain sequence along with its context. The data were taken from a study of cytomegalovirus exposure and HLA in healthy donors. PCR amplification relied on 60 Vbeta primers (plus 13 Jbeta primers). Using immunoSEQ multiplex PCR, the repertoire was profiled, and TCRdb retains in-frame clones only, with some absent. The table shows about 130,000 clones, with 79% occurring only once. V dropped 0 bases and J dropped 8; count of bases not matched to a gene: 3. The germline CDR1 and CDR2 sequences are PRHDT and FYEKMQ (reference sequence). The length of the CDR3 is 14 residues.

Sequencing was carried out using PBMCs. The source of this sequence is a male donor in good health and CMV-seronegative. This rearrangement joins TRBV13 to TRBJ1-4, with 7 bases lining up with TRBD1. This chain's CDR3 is CASSLGTGWEKLFF. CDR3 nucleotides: TGTGCCAGCAGCTTAGGGACAGGGTGGGAAAAACTGTTTTTT.